This T cell receptor beta chain was documented in a study of tumor-infiltrating lymphocytes in primary liver carcinoma. Across the study: Spanning 4.2 to 10 cm, the tumors were T1-T3 N0M0. The study obtained roughly 3.5 to 7.13 million productive TCRbeta reads per sample, similar across tissue types.

Total RNA and DNA came together from roughly 20-30 mg of bulk tissue without cell sorting. Patients' primary liver carcinoma was surgically resected. Uniformly, tumor samples exhibited a viable tumor cell fraction exceeding 80%. Per germline, CDR1 KGHDR and CDR2 SFDVKD. There are 18 residues in the CDR3. The researchers produced TCR beta cDNA from 500 ng total RNA with a constant-region primer. Employing slightly modified ARM-PCR, three nested multiplex PCR rounds were run, and these gave rise to the TCR beta libraries. In the first two PCR rounds, TRBV1-TRBV30 forward primers were paired with a C-beta reverse primer, and each round lasted about 9 cycles. TCRdb processed the multiplex PCR reads anew with MiXCR; each CDR3 protein has one entry. The sample carries approximately 76,000 distinct CDR3 sequences, 70% to 80% recorded once. A remark on this clonotype: Just one base apart from a much larger clone, this may be a read error.

The sequence was obtained from an older woman with primary liver carcinoma and hepatitis B virus infection. The material sequenced was liver tumor tissue from sampling region 4. Sample subset: tumor region T4, right-lateral pole. The chain employs TRBV24-1 and TRBJ2-2, with a tentative D call TRBD1 (6 bases). The CDR3 spells CATSDHRTVRTNTGELLF. In DNA form, the CDR3 reads TGTGCCACCAGTGACCACCGGACAGTGAGAACGAACACCGGGGAGCTGCTTTTT.